These 21 T cell receptor beta chains came from one sample sequenced in a study of blood T cells in healthy people across ages. PCR was performed a second time for about 7 to 11 cycles using a sample-barcoded 5' primer and a J-beta primer mix. TCRdb redid the calling of the 5' RACE reads with MiXCR, one entry per CDR3 protein. Seen here are 1,500,000 or so distinct CDR3 sequences, roughly 60% observed once, and the top ten hold over 5.5%. Input material: blood. These receptors all come from a man between 18 and 35 years old in good health.

The rearrangement uses TRBV6-5 and TRBJ1-1; D not certain. V was trimmed by 0 bases and J by 8 bases, leaving 7 bases between them. Germline-derived CDR1 and CDR2 are MNHEY and SVGAGI. The CDR3 covers 12 residues. This CDR3 is CASSYSGEEAFF. CDR3 nucleotide sequence: TGTGCCAGCAGTTACTCCGGGGAAGAAGCTTTCTTT.

This clonotype was seen a handful of times. The rearrangement uses TRBV5-5 and TRBJ2-7; tentatively, D is TRBD2 (5 bases). V was trimmed by 7 bases and J by 5 bases, leaving 19 bases between them. This CDR3 comprises 14 residues. In germline, CDR1 is SGHKS, CDR2 YYEKEE (reference sequence). This CDR3 reads CASVTGPSGDEQYF. In nucleotides, the CDR3 is TGTGCCAGCGTTACCGGGCCCAGCGGAGACGAGCAGTACTTC.

The chain is built from TRBV7-8 and TRBJ2-7, with a weak D call TRBD2 (5 bases). The V gene's germline CDR1 is SGHVS and CDR2 FQNEAQ. Trimming left V 4 bases short and J 1 base short, with 11 bases between. The CDR3 is made up of 14 amino acids. The CDR3 is CASSSSGISYEQYF. CDR3 sequence (DNA): TGTGCCAGCAGCTCGAGCGGTATTTCCTACGAGCAGTACTTC.

This sequence joins TRBV12-5 and TRBJ2-7; TRBD2 is a possible D gene (6 bases). V lost 7 bases and J lost 3, with 13 bases in between. The CDR3 runs to 13 residues. The germline gives CDR1 LGHNT, CDR2 FRNRAP. In nucleotides, the CDR3 is TGTGCTAGTGTTCCATTGGGGGGCTACGAGCAGTACTTC. It yields the protein CASVPLGGYEQYF.

The rearrangement uses TRBV29-1 and TRBJ2-7; D is unclear. The germline V and J ends were trimmed by 2 bases and 0 bases, with 8 bases remaining between them. This CDR3 contains 13 residues. The germline V gene has CDR1 SQVTM and CDR2 ANQGSEA. The CDR3 region has the DNA TGCAGCGTTGAAACTGAGACCTCCTACGAGCAGTACTTC. It yields the protein CSVETETSYEQYF.

The rearrangement uses TRBV9 and TRBJ2-5, with no clear D. The J call could be wrong; TRBJ2-7 is a better fit for the DNA end. This CDR3 has 15 residues. Germline values: CDR1 SGDLS, CDR2 YYNGEE. CDR3 in amino acids: CASSSKGSAPHEQYF. DNA of the CDR3: TGTGCCAGCAGCTCCAAGGGAAGCGCCCCCCACGAGCAGTACTTC.

The V and J genes are TRBV19 and TRBJ1-6; 7 nucleotides match TRBD1. The CDR3 extends over 15 amino acids. V shed 5 bases, J shed 8 bases, and the junction held 9 bases outside the gene matches. CDR1 is LNHDA, CDR2 SQIVND, per germline (reference sequence). Here the CDR3 DNA reads TGTGCCAGTAGTTCCTACAGGGGAGGCTATTCACCCCTCCACTTT. This codes for CASSSYRGGYSPLHF.

About this clonotype: The junction shows a germline mismatch at one end, possibly a read error. The chain carries TRBV4-3 and TRBJ2-1; 7 nucleotides match TRBD1. Germline CDR1 LGHNA, CDR2 YSLEER. This CDR3 spans 16 amino acids. The CDR3 DNA reads as TGCGCCAGCAACCAAGGGGGCGCAATCCGATACGATGAGCAGTTCTTC. Translated: CASNQGGAIRYDEQFF.

The V and J genes are TRBV27 and TRBJ2-4, with TRBD2 matching 11 bases. CDR3 length equals 16 residues. Germline CDR1 reads MNHEY; CDR2 reads SMNVEV (reference sequence). With V trimmed by 8 bases and J by 3 bases, 9 bases remained unmatched. The chain's CDR3 is CASGTVAGGYKNIQYF. In nucleotides, the CDR3 is TGTGCCAGCGGTACCGTAGCGGGGGGGTACAAAAACATTCAGTACTTC.

The gene calls are TRBV6-6 and TRBJ1-2; 8 positions agree with TRBD1. Germline values: CDR1 MNHNY, CDR2 SVGAGI (reference sequence). V was pared by 1 base and J by 8 bases, with 12 bases of the junction left unmatched. This CDR3 has 16 residues. CDR3 protein: CASSYLGTGDPRGYTF. The CDR3 bases are TGTGCCAGCAGTTACTTGGGGACAGGAGATCCCCGAGGCTACACCTTC.

V is TRBV2 and J is TRBJ2-1, with D possibly being TRBD2 (6 bases). Per germline, CDR1 SNHLY and CDR2 FYNNEI. The CDR3 is 17 residues long. Trimming stripped 8 bases from V and 4 bases from J, with 24 bases between. CDR3 sequence: CASFGGGVRGFYNEQFF. The CDR3 DNA sequence: TGTGCCAGCTTTGGTGGCGGGGTGCGGGGATTTTACAATGAGCAGTTCTTC.

This chain joins TRBV2 and TRBJ2-7, with TRBD2 as a possible D gene (6 bases). The J call is doubtful: the DNA matches TRBJ2-5 better. Germline loops: CDR1 SNHLY, CDR2 FYNNEI. CDR3 length: 15 residues. The CDR3 spells CASRGTFLLQETQYF. The CDR3 region has the DNA TGTGCCAGCAGGGGGACTTTTTTACTTCAAGAGACCCAGTACTTC.

This clonotype appeared a few times. V is TRBV7-2 and J is TRBJ2-1; 12 bases fit TRBD2. Trimming took 1 base from V and 6 from J; bases not matched to a gene: 7. CDR3 size: 17 residues. The germline V gene has CDR1 SGHTA and CDR2 FQGNSA. Written as DNA, the CDR3 is TGTGCCAGCAGCTTAGGGACCGGGACTAGCGGGCTCAATGAGCAGTTCTTC. The encoded protein is CASSLGTGTSGLNEQFF.

V is TRBV20-1 and J is TRBJ2-4, with TRBD2 matching over 7 bases. The CDR3 extends over 14 amino acids. Losses at the gene ends were 5 bases for V and 1 base for J; bases not matched to a gene: 5. CDR1 DFQATT and CDR2 SNEGSKA come from the germline V gene (reference sequence). CDR3 sequence reads: CSASLAAAKNIQYF. The CDR3 DNA reads as TGCAGTGCTTCTCTAGCGGCGGCCAAAAACATTCAGTACTTC.

This chain joins TRBV6-5 and TRBJ2-3; 9 bases line up with TRBD2. V shed 6 bases, J shed 2 bases, and the junction held 9 bases outside the gene matches. Germline CDR1 reads MNHEY; CDR2 reads SVGAGI. The CDR3 runs to 16 residues. The CDR3 here is CASRSDLAGLTDTQYF. The CDR3 nucleotides are TGTGCCAGCAGATCCGATCTAGCGGGGCTCACAGATACGCAGTATTTT.

J is TRBJ1-2 and V is TRBV7-2; D not resolved. The CDR3 loop spans 16 amino acids. CDR1 is SGHTA and CDR2 is FQGNSA in the germline V gene. With 0 bases removed from V and 0 bases from J, the gap between germline ends came to 11 bases. In nucleotides, the CDR3 is TGTGCCAGCAGCTTAGCCGGCAGATATCCTAACTATGGCTACACCTTC. This gives the protein CASSLAGRYPNYGYTF. Looking up the rest from reference TRBV7-2 and TRBJ1-2 gives the full variable domain: GAGVSQSPSNKVTEKGKDVELRCDPISGHTALYWYRQSLGQGLEFLIYFQGNSAPDKSGLPSDRFSAERTGGSVSTLTIQRTQQEDSAVYLCASSLAGRYPNYGYTFGSGTRLTVV.

The rearrangement joins TRBV6-5 to TRBJ2-7; 7 bases line up with TRBD2. The germline V gene has CDR1 MNHEY and CDR2 SVGAGI. The V gene end was trimmed by 0 bases and the J gene end by 4 bases; junction bases not matched to a gene: 9. The CDR3 has 16 amino acids. CDR3 DNA: TGTGCCAGCAGTTACTCGATACCCTGGGAGGGGTACGAGCAGTACTTC. Its protein product is CASSYSIPWEGYEQYF.

This clonotype was seen a few times. This chain connects TRBV10-3 to TRBJ2-1; D uncertain. Germline CDR1 and CDR2: ENHRY and SYGVKD. The CDR3 totals 15 residues. The V end was cut by 5 bases, the J end by 3 bases, with 14 bases between. CDR3 DNA: TGTGCCATCAGTTTAGACATATATTACTACAATGAGCAGTTCTTC. Translated, it gives CAISLDIYYYNEQFF.

The chain employs TRBV15 and TRBJ1-1, with 8 positions matching TRBD1. This CDR3 has 17 residues. V shed 3 bases, J shed 4 bases, and the junction held 13 bases outside the gene matches. Germline CDR1 is LNHNV and CDR2 is YYDKDF (reference sequence). The CDR3 region is CATSSPRFGQGATEAFF. The CDR3 nucleotides are TGTGCCACCAGCAGTCCTCGATTCGGGCAGGGGGCCACTGAAGCTTTCTTT.

The chain joins TRBV12-3 or TRBV12-4 to TRBJ1-2; D might be TRBD1 (6 bases). This CDR3 is 13 amino acids long. CDR3 sequence reads: CAAAGATTHGYTF. CDR3 sequence (DNA): TGTGCGGCGGCAGGGGCCACCACCCATGGCTACACCTTC.

The chain is built from TRBV6-4 and TRBJ1-5, with D perhaps matching TRBD1 (5 bases). Trimming left V 6 bases short and J 7 bases short, with 13 bases between. The CDR3 is made up of 13 amino acids. Germline assignment: CDR1 MRHNA and CDR2 SNTAGT. The CDR3 loop reads CASSDGGAQPQHF. In DNA, the CDR3 is TGTGCCAGCAGCGACGGGGGAGCCCAGCCCCAGCATTTT.